These 19 T cell receptor beta chains originate from one sample sequenced in a study of regulatory T cells in long-lasting Graves disease (TCRdb year 2021). Reading the label with the study, this specimen's time point is: newly diagnosed GD, antithyroid drugs for less than 3 months. For both TCR sequencing and RNA sequencing, RNA was extracted from PBMCs in TRIzol. Library preparation used multiplex PCR. Sequencing instrument: Illumina HiSeq 4000. CDR3 regions were amplified by Arm-PCR with iRepertoire HTBI primers to construct TCR beta libraries. TCRdb reran the public reads through fastp at Q25 and MiXCR, keeping productive beta chains. Under each unique CDR3 protein, matching rows form one entry showing the most common genes and DNA. The sample yields roughly 520,000 distinct CDR3 sequences; 12% were counted once. The ten most abundant clones make up roughly 9.3% of the sample. The same sample was also used in a study of T cells in Graves' hyperthyroidism and ophthalmopathy.

This specimen consisted of peripheral blood mononuclear cells (PBMCs), obtained at new diagnosis, from a patient treated with antithyroid drugs. The receptors originated from a woman in her 30s with Graves disease. Donor details come from another sample of the same person, matched by shared clones.

This clonotype has a count of ten or more. The chain links TRBV5-1 to TRBJ1-2; 7 bases match TRBD1. With V trimmed by 0 bases and J by 4 bases, 9 bases remained unmatched. The V gene's germline CDR1 is SGHRS and CDR2 YFSETQ. This CDR3 is built from 16 residues. CDR3 sequence reads: CASSLVGTDYIYGYTF. The CDR3 DNA sequence: TGCGCCAGCAGCTTGGTTGGGACAGACTACATCTATGGCTACACCTTC. Filled out from reference TRBV5-1 and TRBJ1-2, the complete variable domain reads KAGVTQTPRYLIKTRGQQVTLSCSPISGHRSVSWYQQTPGQGLQFLFEYFSETQRNKGNFPGRFSGRQFSNSRSEMNVSTLELGDSALYLCASSLVGTDYIYGYTFGSGTRLTVV.

This clonotype was seen a handful of times. The chain has TRBV30 and TRBJ2-2, with 7 bases fitting TRBD2. The CDR3 contains 17 residues. Per germline, CDR1 GTSNPN and CDR2 SVGIG (reference sequence). Trimming at V came to 3 bases and at J to 4 bases, leaving 14 bases not matched to a gene. As DNA, the CDR3 is TGTGCCTGGAGCCCCGCGGGGGTTTGGTCTCGCACCGGGGAGCTGTTTTTT. Translating it yields CAWSPAGVWSRTGELFF.

Many counts were recorded for this clonotype. CDR3: CASSLESWIADTQYF. The CDR3 region has the DNA TGTGCCAGCAGCCTGGAATCCTGGATCGCAGATACGCAGTATTTT. This chain links TRBV7-9 with TRBJ2-3; D gene unclear. Trimming removed 5 bases at V and 4 bases at J, with 16 bases between. Germline loops: CDR1 SEHNR, CDR2 FQNEAQ (reference sequence). This CDR3 is built from 15 residues.

This clonotype was detected ten times or more. V is TRBV7-2 and J is TRBJ1-5; D is uncertain. The CDR3 has 15 amino acids. V shed 0 bases and J shed 7 bases, with 13 bases lying between them. The V gene's germline CDR1 is SGHTA and CDR2 FQGNSA. This CDR3 is CASSLARANTQPQHF. CDR3 bases: TGTGCCAGCAGCTTAGCGCGCGCAAATACCCAGCCCCAGCATTTT.

The V gene is TRBV19, the J gene TRBJ2-7; TRBD1 aligns across 8 bases. The CDR3 loop spans 15 amino acids. V lost 4 bases to trimming and J lost 3 bases; unmatched junction nucleotides: 8. CDR1 is LNHDA, CDR2 SQIVND, per germline (reference sequence). CDR3 coding DNA: TGTGCCAGTAGTAAATGGACAGGGCCACGCTACGAGCAGTACTTC. It translates to CASSKWTGPRYEQYF.

Of note for this clonotype: This may be a read error, as it is one base from a much larger clone. The chain joins TRBV19 to TRBJ1-2; no firm D call. Germline V gene sequence: CDR1 LNHDA, CDR2 SQIVND (reference sequence). V shed 4 bases and J shed 3 bases, with 12 bases lying between them. The CDR3 extends over 14 amino acids. The CDR3 protein is CASSTDGEDYGYTF. The CDR3 nucleotides are TGTGCCAGTAGTACAGATGGCGAAGACTATGGCTACACCTTC.

The genes are TRBV28 and TRBJ2-3, with D perhaps given as TRBD1 or TRBD2 (5 bases each). Germline CDR1 and CDR2: MDHEN and SYDVKM. This CDR3 is built from 13 residues. V lost 7 bases, J lost 2 bases, and 10 bases lay in between. The CDR3 DNA follows: TGTGCCAGCAAGGGGACCTACACAGATACGCAGTATTTT. This sequence encodes CASKGTYTDTQYF.

This clonotype was seen at least ten times. This chain joins TRBV10-2 and TRBJ1-2; D not certain. The ends were cut back, 2 bases at V and 7 bases at J, with 11 bases in the middle. CDR1 WSHSY and CDR2 SAAADI come from the germline V gene. The CDR3 has 13 residues. The CDR3 spells CASSETQDGGYTF. For the CDR3, the DNA is TGCGCCAGCAGTGAGACCCAGGACGGTGGCTACACCTTC.

This clonotype has just a few counts. Germline and junction disagree at one end, which may indicate a read error. V usage is TRBV7-7 and J usage is TRBJ2-2, with TRBD2 as a possible D gene (6 bases). Germline CDR1 SSHAT, CDR2 FNYEAQ (reference sequence). The CDR3 covers 13 residues. The CDR3 DNA reads TGTGCTAGCACGGGCGGGGACACCGGGGAGCTGTTTTTT. It translates to CASTGGDTGELFF.

In its sample, this clonotype was seen many times. V is TRBV11-2 and J is TRBJ1-1; D is uncertain. There are 15 residues in the CDR3. CDR1 is SGHAT, CDR2 FQNNGV, per germline. Trimming shortened V by 1 base and J by 0 bases, and 9 bases separated the two germline ends. The CDR3 spells CASSLGSILNTEAFF. CDR3 coding DNA: TGTGCCAGCAGCTTAGGTAGCATATTGAACACTGAAGCTTTCTTT.

In this sample, this clonotype turned up a few times. This sequence joins TRBV7-9 and TRBJ2-1, with 9 bases that match TRBD1. Trimming at V came to 7 bases and at J to 7 bases, leaving 11 bases not matched to a gene. This CDR3 has 15 amino acids. CDR1 is SEHNR and CDR2 is FQNEAQ in the germline V gene (reference sequence). CDR3: CASTSGTGFFNEQFF. The DNA for the CDR3 is TGTGCCAGCACCTCCGGGACAGGGTTTTTTAATGAGCAGTTCTTC.

This clonotype was detected ten times or more. The V and J genes are TRBV2 and TRBJ1-6; D ambiguous. The V gene lost 8 bases and the J gene lost 7 bases, with 6 bases spanning the gap. The CDR3 is 11 amino acids. Per the germline V gene, CDR1 is SNHLY and CDR2 is FYNNEI. The CDR3, as DNA: TGTGCCAGCGCCGAGAATTCACCCCTCCACTTT. Amino acid sequence: CASAENSPLHF. The entire variable domain, with the rest obtained from reference TRBV2 and TRBJ1-6, is as follows: EPEVTQTPSHQVTQMGQEVILRCVPISNHLYFYWYRQILGQKVEFLVSFYNNEISEKSEIFDDQFSVERPDGSNFTLKIRSTKLEDSAMYFCASAENSPLHFGNGTRLTVT.

The rearrangement uses TRBV2 and TRBJ1-5; D unclear. Trimming removed 2 bases at V and 9 bases at J, with 11 bases between. In germline, CDR1 is SNHLY, CDR2 FYNNEI. The CDR3 runs to 13 residues. CDR3 DNA: TGTGCCAGCAGTGAATATCAGCGAGGGCCCCAGCATTTT. Protein product: CASSEYQRGPQHF.

This clonotype was counted at least ten times. The rearrangement uses TRBV3-1 and TRBJ2-7; D gene uncertain. The V end lost 3 bases, the J end lost 5 bases, and 5 bases lay between the germline ends. The CDR3 has 11 residues. Per germline, CDR1 LGHDT and CDR2 YNNKEL (reference sequence). CDR3 nucleotide sequence: TGTGCCAGCAGCCACTTACACGAGCAGTACTTC. Protein product: CASSHLHEQYF.

The chain combines TRBV19 with TRBJ2-1; TRBD1 agrees at 12 bases. CDR3 length: 15 amino acids. V dropped 3 bases and J dropped 8; count of bases not matched to a gene: 5. Germline V gene data show CDR1 as LNHDA and CDR2 as SQIVND (reference sequence). Written as DNA, the CDR3 is TGTGCCAGTAGTATGATGGGACAGGGGGCCCATGAGCAGTTCTTC. It translates to CASSMMGQGAHEQFF. Using reference TRBV19 and TRBJ2-1 for the parts outside the CDR3, the full variable domain is DGGITQSPKYLFRKEGQNVTLSCEQNLNHDAMYWYRQDPGQGLRLIYYSQIVNDFQKGDIAEGYSVSREKKESFPLTVTSAQKNPTAFYLCASSMMGQGAHEQFFGPGTRLTVL.

This clonotype was recorded at least ten times. The chain is built from TRBV5-1 and TRBJ2-5; 13 positions agree with TRBD2. Germline loops: CDR1 SGHRS, CDR2 YFSETQ. The CDR3 spans 15 residues. V gave up 4 bases and J gave up 5 bases; unmatched junction bases: 5. The DNA for the CDR3 is TGCGCCAGCAGCACGGGACTAGCGGGGTTGGAGACCCAGTACTTC. Translation gives CASSTGLAGLETQYF. The full variable domain, rest sourced from reference TRBV5-1 and TRBJ2-5, is KAGVTQTPRYLIKTRGQQVTLSCSPISGHRSVSWYQQTPGQGLQFLFEYFSETQRNKGNFPGRFSGRQFSNSRSEMNVSTLELGDSALYLCASSTGLAGLETQYFGPGTRLLVL.

This clonotype occurred many times. This sequence joins TRBV30 and TRBJ1-5; D remains unclear. V was shortened by 2 bases and J by 2 bases, with 7 bases between the two germline ends. In germline, CDR1 is GTSNPN, CDR2 SVGIG (reference sequence). The CDR3 is made up of 13 amino acids. The CDR3 region has the DNA TGTGCCTGGAGTTCCGGGGGCAATCAGCCCCAGCATTTT. Protein sequence: CAWSSGGNQPQHF.

This clonotype occurred many times. Because it lacks the conserved phenylalanine or tryptophan at the end, this CDR3 is likely a read error. The chain employs TRBV30 and TRBJ1-5; 12 nucleotides align to TRBD1. V lost 1 base, J lost 11 bases, and 6 bases stayed unmatched. This CDR3 region has 14 residues. CDR1 and CDR2 from the germline V gene are GTSNPN and SVGIG (reference sequence). CDR3 residues: CAWSEGTGGRAQHL. DNA of the CDR3: TGTGCCTGGAGTGAGGGGACAGGGGGCCGAGCCCAGCATCTT.

This clonotype appeared many times. The V call is TRBV27, the J call TRBJ2-1; 8 bases align to TRBD2. Germline V lookup: CDR1 MNHEY, CDR2 SMNVEV (reference sequence). The J segment lost 3 bases and the V segment lost 3 bases, leaving 13 bases of the junction unmatched. The CDR3 runs to 18 residues. The CDR3 DNA follows: TGTGCCAGCAGTTTTGATCACCGGGGGGGGGCTAACTACAATGAGCAGTTCTTC. It yields the protein CASSFDHRGGANYNEQFF.